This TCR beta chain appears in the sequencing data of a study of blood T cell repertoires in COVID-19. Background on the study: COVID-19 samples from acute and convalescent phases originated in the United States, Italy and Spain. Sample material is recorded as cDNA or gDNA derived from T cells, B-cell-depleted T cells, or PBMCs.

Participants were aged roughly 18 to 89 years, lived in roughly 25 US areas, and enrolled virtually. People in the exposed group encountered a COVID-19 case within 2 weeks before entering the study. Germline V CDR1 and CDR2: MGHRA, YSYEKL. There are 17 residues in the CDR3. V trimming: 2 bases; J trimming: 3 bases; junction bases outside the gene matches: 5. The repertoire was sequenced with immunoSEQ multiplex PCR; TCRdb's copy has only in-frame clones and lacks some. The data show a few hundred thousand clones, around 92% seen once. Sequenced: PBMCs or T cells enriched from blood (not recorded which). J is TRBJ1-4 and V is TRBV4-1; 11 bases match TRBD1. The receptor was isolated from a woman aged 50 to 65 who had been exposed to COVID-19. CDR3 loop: CASSQKDRGPPNEKLFF. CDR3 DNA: TGCGCCAGCAGCCAAAAGGACAGGGGGCCTCCTAATGAAAAACTGTTTTTT.